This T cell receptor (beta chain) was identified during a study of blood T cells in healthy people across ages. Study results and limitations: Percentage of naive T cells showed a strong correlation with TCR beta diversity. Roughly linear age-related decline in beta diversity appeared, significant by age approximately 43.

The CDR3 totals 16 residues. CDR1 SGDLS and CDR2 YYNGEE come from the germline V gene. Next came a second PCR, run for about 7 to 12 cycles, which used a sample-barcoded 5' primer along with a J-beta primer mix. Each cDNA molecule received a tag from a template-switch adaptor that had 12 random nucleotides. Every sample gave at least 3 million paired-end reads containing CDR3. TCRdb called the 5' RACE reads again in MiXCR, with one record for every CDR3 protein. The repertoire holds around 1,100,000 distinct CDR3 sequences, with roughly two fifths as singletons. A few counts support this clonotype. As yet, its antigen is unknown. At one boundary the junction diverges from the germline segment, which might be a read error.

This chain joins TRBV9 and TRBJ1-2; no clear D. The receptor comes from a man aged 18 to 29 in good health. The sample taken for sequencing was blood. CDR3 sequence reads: CASSVGVQRNLYGYTF. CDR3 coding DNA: TGTGCCAGCAGTGTAGGAGTCCAACGAAACTTATATGGCTACACCTTC.